This entry lists 5 T cell receptor beta chains sequenced from one sample in a study of blood T cell repertoires in COVID-19. TCRdb's copy holds only in-frame clones and misses some; the assay was immunoSEQ multiplex PCR. The top ten clones hold about 5% of a sample with roughly 360,000 clones, less than 90% of them seen once. Sample: PBMCs or T cells enriched from blood (not recorded which). These receptors came from a woman in her fifties or sixties who had recovered from COVID-19.

The rearrangement links TRBV10-3 to TRBJ1-5, with a possible D match to TRBD1 (6 bases). Germline loops: CDR1 ENHRY, CDR2 SYGVKD. V was trimmed by 2 bases and J by 6 bases, leaving 17 bases between them. There are 16 residues in the CDR3. The CDR3 DNA follows: TGTGCCATCAGTGAGCGTTCAGGGGTTGAAGGTCAGCCCCAGCATTTT. Its protein product is CAISERSGVEGQPQHF.

The chain has TRBV6-2 or TRBV6-3 and TRBJ1-1; possible D gene TRBD1, 6 bases. Trimming pared 5 bases from V and 1 base from J, leaving 11 bases between. Germline lookup yields CDR1 MNHEY and CDR2 SVGEGT. The CDR3 has 14 amino acids. The CDR3 DNA reads as TGTGCCAGCAGTCGGGGGGCAACGAACACTGAAGCTTTCTTT. Its translation: CASSRGATNTEAFF.

This chain joins TRBV2 and TRBJ1-5, with a weak D call TRBD1 (6 bases). Germline V gives CDR1 SNHLY, CDR2 FYNNEI. CDR3 length: 12 amino acids. Trimming removed 8 bases from V and 4 bases from J, with 9 bases in between. Here the CDR3 reads CASAQGNQPQHF. The CDR3 DNA reads TGTGCCAGCGCACAGGGAAATCAGCCCCAGCATTTT.

This chain links TRBV19 with TRBJ2-1; 8 positions match TRBD2. Germline V CDR1 and CDR2: LNHDA, SQIVND (reference sequence). The CDR3 length is 16 residues. Unmatched junction bases numbered 8, after V lost 5 bases and J lost 2 bases. The CDR3 nucleotides read TGTGCCAGTAGTCCCCACGGGGGGGCCCCCTACAATGAGCAGTTCTTC. It is translated as CASSPHGGAPYNEQFF.

This clone showed up just once. The CDR3 DNA reads TGTGCCAGCAGCTTACTAAGGGGGCCTCAGGGTGAGCAGTTCTTC. It translates to CASSLLRGPQGEQFF. The gene calls are TRBV11-1 and TRBJ2-1, with 7 bases aligning to TRBD1. With V trimmed by 2 bases and J by 9 bases, 10 bases remained unmatched. Germline V gene sequence: CDR1 SGHAT, CDR2 FQDESV (reference sequence). The CDR3 has 15 residues.